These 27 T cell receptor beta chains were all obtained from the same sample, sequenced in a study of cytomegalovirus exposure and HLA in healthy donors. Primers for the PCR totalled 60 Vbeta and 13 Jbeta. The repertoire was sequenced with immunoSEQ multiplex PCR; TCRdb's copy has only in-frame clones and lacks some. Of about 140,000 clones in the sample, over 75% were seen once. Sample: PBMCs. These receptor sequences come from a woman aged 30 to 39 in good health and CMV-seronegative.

The CDR3 DNA reads as TGTGCCAGTAGTACCGACGGGACAGGTTTCAACGAGCAGTACTTC. This translates into CASSTDGTGFNEQYF. The chain uses TRBV19 and TRBJ2-7; 8 bases are a match to TRBD1. The CDR3 has 15 residues. The V gene end was trimmed by 4 bases and the J gene end by 5 bases; junction bases not matched to a gene: 10. Germline CDR1 is LNHDA and CDR2 is SQIVND (reference sequence).

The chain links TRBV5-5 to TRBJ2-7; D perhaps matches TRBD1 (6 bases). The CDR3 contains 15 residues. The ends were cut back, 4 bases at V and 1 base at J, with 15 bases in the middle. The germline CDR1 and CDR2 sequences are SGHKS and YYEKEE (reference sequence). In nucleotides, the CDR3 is TGTGCCAGCAGCAACCACCTTAGGGGGTCCTACGAGCAGTACTTC. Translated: CASSNHLRGSYEQYF.

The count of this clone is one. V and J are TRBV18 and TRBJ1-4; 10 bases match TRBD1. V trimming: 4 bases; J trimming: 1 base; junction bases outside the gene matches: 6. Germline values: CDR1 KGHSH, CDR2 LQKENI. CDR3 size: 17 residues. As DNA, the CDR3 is TGTGCCAGCTCACTGGACAGGGGGATCGGAACTAATGAAAAACTGTTTTTT. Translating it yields CASSLDRGIGTNEKLFF.

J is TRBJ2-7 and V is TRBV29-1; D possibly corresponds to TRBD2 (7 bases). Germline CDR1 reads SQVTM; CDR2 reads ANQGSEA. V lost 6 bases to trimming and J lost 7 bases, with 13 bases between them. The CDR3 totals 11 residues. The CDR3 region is CSVRGGLEQYF. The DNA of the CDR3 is TGCAGCGTGAGGGGGGGCTTGGAGCAGTACTTC.

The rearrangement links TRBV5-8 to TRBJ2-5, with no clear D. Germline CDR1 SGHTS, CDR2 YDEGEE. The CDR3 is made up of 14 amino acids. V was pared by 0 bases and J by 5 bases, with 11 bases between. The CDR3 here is CASSLVSSRETQYF. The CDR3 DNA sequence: TGTGCCAGCAGCTTGGTCTCAAGCAGGGAGACCCAGTACTTC. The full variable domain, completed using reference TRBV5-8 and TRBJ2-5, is EAGVTQSPTHLIKTRGQQATLRCSPISGHTSVYWYQQALGLGLQFLLWYDEGEERNRGNFPPRFSGRQFPNYSSELNVNALELEDSALYLCASSLVSSRETQYFGPGTRLLVL.

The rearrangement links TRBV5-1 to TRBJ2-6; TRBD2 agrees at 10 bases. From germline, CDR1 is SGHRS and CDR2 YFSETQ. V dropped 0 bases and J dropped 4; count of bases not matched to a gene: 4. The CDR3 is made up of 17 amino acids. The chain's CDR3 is CASSLASGSRGANVLTF. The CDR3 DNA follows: TGCGCCAGCAGCTTGGCTAGCGGGAGTAGAGGGGCCAACGTCCTGACTTTC.

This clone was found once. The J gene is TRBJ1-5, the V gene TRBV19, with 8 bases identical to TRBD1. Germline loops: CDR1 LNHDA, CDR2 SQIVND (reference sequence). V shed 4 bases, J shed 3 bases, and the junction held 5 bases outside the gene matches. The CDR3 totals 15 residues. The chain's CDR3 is CASSTGQAFNQPQHF. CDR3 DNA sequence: TGTGCCAGTAGTACGGGACAGGCGTTCAATCAGCCCCAGCATTTT.

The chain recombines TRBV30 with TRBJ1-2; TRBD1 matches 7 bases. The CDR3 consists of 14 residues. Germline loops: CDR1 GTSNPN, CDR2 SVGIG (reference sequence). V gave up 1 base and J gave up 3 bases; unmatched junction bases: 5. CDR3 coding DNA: TGTGCCTGGAGTGGAATGACAGGGCACTATGGCTACACCTTC. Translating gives CAWSGMTGHYGYTF.

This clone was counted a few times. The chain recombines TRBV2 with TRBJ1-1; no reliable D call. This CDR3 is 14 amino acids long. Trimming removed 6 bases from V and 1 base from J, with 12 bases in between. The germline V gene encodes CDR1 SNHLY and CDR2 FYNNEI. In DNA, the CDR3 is TGTGCCAGCAGGTTTTCCCAGGAGAACACTGAAGCTTTCTTT. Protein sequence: CASRFSQENTEAFF.

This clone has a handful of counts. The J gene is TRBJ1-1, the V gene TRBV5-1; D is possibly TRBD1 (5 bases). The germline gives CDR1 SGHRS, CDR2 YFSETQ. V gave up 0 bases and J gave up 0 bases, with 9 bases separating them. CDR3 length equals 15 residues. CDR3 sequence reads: CASSLGGALNTEAFF. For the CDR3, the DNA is TGCGCCAGCAGCTTGGGCGGGGCCTTGAACACTGAAGCTTTCTTT. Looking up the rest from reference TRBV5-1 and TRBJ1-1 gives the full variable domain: KAGVTQTPRYLIKTRGQQVTLSCSPISGHRSVSWYQQTPGQGLQFLFEYFSETQRNKGNFPGRFSGRQFSNSRSEMNVSTLELGDSALYLCASSLGGALNTEAFFGQGTRLTVV.

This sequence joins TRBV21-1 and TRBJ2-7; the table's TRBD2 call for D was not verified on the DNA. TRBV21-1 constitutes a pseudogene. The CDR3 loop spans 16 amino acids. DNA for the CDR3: TGTGCCAGCAGCAAAAAAACCGGGACTAGTGGGCGCGAGCAGTACTTC. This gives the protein CASSKKTGTSGREQYF.

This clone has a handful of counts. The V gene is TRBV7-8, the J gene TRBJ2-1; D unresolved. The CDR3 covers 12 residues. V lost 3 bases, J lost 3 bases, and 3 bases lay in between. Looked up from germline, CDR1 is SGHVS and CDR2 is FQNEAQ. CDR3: CASSFHYNEQFF. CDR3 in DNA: TGTGCCAGCAGCTTCCACTACAATGAGCAGTTCTTC.

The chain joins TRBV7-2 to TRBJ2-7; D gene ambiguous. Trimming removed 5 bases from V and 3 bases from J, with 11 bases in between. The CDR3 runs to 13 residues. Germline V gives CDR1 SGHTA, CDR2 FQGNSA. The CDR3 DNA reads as TGTGCCAGCAGCCCGGGTGGCTTCTACGAGCAGTACTTC. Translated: CASSPGGFYEQYF.

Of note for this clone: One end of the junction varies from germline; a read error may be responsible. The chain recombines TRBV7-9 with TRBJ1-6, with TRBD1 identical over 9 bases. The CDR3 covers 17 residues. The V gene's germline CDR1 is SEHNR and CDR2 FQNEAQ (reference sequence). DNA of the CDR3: TGTTCCAGCAGCTCCCGCCTCCCCGGGACAGGGAATTCACCCCTCCACTTT. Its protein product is CSSSSRLPGTGNSPLHF.

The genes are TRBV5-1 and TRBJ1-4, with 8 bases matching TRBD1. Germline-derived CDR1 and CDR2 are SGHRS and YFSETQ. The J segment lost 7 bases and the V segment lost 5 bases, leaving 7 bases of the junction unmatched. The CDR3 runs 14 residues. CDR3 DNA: TGCGCCAGCAGACTGGACAGGGCAGGTGAAAAACTGTTTTTT. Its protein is CASRLDRAGEKLFF.

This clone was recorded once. The CDR3 DNA is TGTGCCAGCAGAAAGACAGGGGTTGATGAAGCTTTCTTT. It yields the protein CASRKTGVDEAFF. The chain has TRBV6-5 and TRBJ1-1; 8 positions match TRBD1. Germline assignment: CDR1 MNHEY and CDR2 SVGAGI. V dropped 6 bases and J dropped 7; count of bases not matched to a gene: 7. The CDR3 spans 13 residues.

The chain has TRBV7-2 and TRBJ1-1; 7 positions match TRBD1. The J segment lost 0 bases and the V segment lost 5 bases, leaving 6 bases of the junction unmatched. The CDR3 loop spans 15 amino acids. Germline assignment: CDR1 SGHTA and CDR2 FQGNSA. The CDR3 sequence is CASSPPGTVNTEAFF. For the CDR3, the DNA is TGTGCCAGCAGCCCCCCCGGGACAGTGAACACTGAAGCTTTCTTT.

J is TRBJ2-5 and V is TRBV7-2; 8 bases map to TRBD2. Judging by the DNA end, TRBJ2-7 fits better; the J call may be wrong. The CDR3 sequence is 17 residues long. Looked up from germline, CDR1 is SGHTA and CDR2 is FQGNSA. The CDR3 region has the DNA TGTGCCAGCAGCCGGAACCCCGTGGGCGGGGGGACCTACGAGCAGTACTTC. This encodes CASSRNPVGGGTYEQYF.

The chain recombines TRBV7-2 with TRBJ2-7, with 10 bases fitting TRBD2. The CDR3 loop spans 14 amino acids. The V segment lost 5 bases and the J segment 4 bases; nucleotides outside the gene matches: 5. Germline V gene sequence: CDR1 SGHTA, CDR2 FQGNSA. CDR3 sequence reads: CASSRLAGGYEQYF. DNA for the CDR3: TGTGCCAGCAGCCGACTAGCGGGCGGATACGAGCAGTACTTC. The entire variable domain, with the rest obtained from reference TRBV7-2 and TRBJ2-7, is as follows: GAGVSQSPSNKVTEKGKDVELRCDPISGHTALYWYRQSLGQGLEFLIYFQGNSAPDKSGLPSDRFSAERTGGSVSTLTIQRTQQEDSAVYLCASSRLAGGYEQYFGPGTRLTVT.

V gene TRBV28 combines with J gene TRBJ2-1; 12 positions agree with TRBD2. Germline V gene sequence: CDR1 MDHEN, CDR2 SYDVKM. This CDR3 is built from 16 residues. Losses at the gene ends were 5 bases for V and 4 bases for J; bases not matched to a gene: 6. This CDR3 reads CASSMTSGSVYNEQFF. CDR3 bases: TGTGCCAGCAGTATGACTAGCGGGAGTGTTTACAATGAGCAGTTCTTC. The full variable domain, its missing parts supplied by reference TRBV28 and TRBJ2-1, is DVKVTQSSRYLVKRTGEKVFLECVQDMDHENMFWYRQDPGLGLRLIYFSYDVKMKEKGDIPEGYSVSREKKERFSLILESASTNQTSMYLCASSMTSGSVYNEQFFGPGTRLTVL.

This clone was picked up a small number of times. The CDR3 reads CAWTELLTGAYNSPLHF. CDR3 in DNA: TGTGCCTGGACCGAACTATTGACAGGGGCTTATAATTCACCCCTCCACTTT. The chain has TRBV30 and TRBJ1-6, with 8 nucleotides matching TRBD1. Trimming at V came to 4 bases and at J to 4 bases, leaving 12 bases not matched to a gene. Germline V gives CDR1 GTSNPN, CDR2 SVGIG (reference sequence). The CDR3 runs to 17 residues.

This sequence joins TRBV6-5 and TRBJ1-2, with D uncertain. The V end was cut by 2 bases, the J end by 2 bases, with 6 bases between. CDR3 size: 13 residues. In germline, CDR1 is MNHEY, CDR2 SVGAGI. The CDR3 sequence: CASSYRSNYGYTF. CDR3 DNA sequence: TGTGCCAGCAGTTACCGGTCAAACTATGGCTACACCTTC.

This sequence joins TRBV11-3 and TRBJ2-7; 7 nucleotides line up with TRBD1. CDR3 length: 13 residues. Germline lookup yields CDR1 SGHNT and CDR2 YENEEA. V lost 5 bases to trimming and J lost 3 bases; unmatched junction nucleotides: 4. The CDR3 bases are TGTGCCAGCAGCCATGGGACAGACTACGAGCAGTACTTC. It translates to CASSHGTDYEQYF. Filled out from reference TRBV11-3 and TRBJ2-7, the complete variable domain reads EAGVVQSPRYKIIEKKQPVAFWCNPISGHNTLYWYLQNLGQGPELLIRYENEEAVDDSQLPKDRFSAERLKGVDSTLKIQPAELGDSAVYLCASSHGTDYEQYFGPGTRLTVT.

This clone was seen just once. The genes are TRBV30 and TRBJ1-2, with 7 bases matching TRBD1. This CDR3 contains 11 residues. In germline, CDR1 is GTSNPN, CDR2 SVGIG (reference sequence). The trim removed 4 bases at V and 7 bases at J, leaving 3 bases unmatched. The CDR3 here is CAWTQGGGYTF. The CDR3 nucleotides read TGTGCCTGGACCCAGGGGGGTGGCTACACCTTC.

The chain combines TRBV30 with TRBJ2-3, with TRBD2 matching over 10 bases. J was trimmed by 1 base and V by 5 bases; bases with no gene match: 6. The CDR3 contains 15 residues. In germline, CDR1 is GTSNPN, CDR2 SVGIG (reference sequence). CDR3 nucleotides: TGTGCCTGGTCAACAGGGACTAGCGGCACAGATACGCAGTATTTT. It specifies CAWSTGTSGTDTQYF.

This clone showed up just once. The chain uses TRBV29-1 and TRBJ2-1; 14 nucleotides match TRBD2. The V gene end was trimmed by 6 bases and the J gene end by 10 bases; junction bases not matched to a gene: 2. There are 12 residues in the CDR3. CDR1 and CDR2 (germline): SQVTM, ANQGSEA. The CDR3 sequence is CSVGLAGEEQFF. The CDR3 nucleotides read TGCAGCGTGGGACTAGCGGGAGAGGAGCAGTTCTTC.

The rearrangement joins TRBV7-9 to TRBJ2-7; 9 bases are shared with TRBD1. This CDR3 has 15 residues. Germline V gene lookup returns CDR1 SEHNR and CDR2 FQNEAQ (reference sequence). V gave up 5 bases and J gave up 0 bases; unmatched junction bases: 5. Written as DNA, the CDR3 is TGTGCCAGCAGCAAGGGACAGGGACTCTCCTACGAGCAGTACTTC. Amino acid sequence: CASSKGQGLSYEQYF.